The 29 T cell receptor beta chains presented below share a single source sample, sequenced in a study of cytomegalovirus exposure and HLA in healthy donors. 60 Vbeta and 13 Jbeta primers were used in PCR. Libraries were prepared by immunoSEQ multiplex PCR; TCRdb keeps only in-frame clonotypes and omits some of them. Its table lists about 160,000 clones. Sequencing was performed on PBMCs. The receptors come from an older woman in good health and CMV-seronegative.

This chain joins TRBV5-1 and TRBJ2-2, with D perhaps TRBD2 (5 bases). The CDR3 loop spans 15 amino acids. The V end lost 4 bases, the J end lost 6 bases, and 16 bases lay between the germline ends. Germline values: CDR1 SGHRS, CDR2 YFSETQ. CDR3 amino acids: CASSQQRAGAGELFF. The CDR3 bases are TGCGCCAGCAGCCAGCAGAGGGCCGGCGCCGGGGAGCTGTTTTTT.

The chain has TRBV9 and TRBJ2-3; no clear D. The CDR3 runs to 14 residues. The V gene's germline CDR1 is SGDLS and CDR2 YYNGEE. V was pared by 0 bases and J by 2 bases, with 7 bases between. CDR3 residues: CASSVGGYTDTQYF. The CDR3 bases are TGTGCCAGCAGCGTAGGCGGATACACAGATACGCAGTATTTT.

This rearrangement joins TRBV4-3 to TRBJ1-3; D is uncertain. The ends were cut back, 0 bases at V and 0 bases at J, with 12 bases in the middle. Germline CDR1 reads LGHNA; CDR2 reads YSLEER. The CDR3 length is 17 residues. The CDR3 DNA follows: TGCGCCAGCAGCCAAGACCCCTGGCGGTCCTCTGGAAACACCATATATTTT. Protein: CASSQDPWRSSGNTIYF.

The rearrangement uses TRBV4-2 and TRBJ1-1; no clear D gene. The V end was cut by 0 bases, the J end by 1 base, with 6 bases between. This CDR3 is built from 14 residues. CDR1 LGHNA and CDR2 YNFKEQ come from the germline V gene. The CDR3: CASSQDLTNTEAFF. DNA of the CDR3: TGTGCCAGCAGCCAAGATCTAACGAACACTGAAGCTTTCTTT.

The rearrangement uses TRBV7-2 and TRBJ2-1; 7 bases agree with TRBD2. Trimming cost V 5 bases and J 9 bases; bases outside gene matches: 1. This CDR3 has 11 residues. CDR1 is SGHTA and CDR2 is FQGNSA in the germline V gene. CDR3 nucleotide sequence: TGTGCCAGCAGCGGCGGGGGTGAGCAGTTCTTC. Protein: CASSGGGEQFF.

The genes are TRBV9 and TRBJ2-2; 7 positions agree with TRBD2. CDR1 and CDR2 from the germline V gene are SGDLS and YYNGEE. The junction had 8 bases not matched to a gene; V was cut back by 0 bases and J by 6 bases. This CDR3 spans 16 amino acids. The CDR3 is CASSVARGEGSGELFF. CDR3 nucleotides: TGTGCCAGCAGCGTAGCTCGGGGGGAAGGCTCCGGGGAGCTGTTTTTT.

Concerning this clone: Other DNA variants within this sample encode the same CDR3. This chain links TRBV5-1 with TRBJ1-4; D not certain. V was clipped by 0 bases and J by 3 bases, with 3 bases between them. Germline lookup yields CDR1 SGHRS and CDR2 YFSETQ. The length of the CDR3 is 13 residues. The CDR3 sequence: CASSLASNEKLFF. The CDR3 nucleotides are TGCGCCAGCAGCTTGGCTTCTAATGAAAAACTGTTTTTT.

The CDR3 coding sequence is TGTGCCAGCAGCTTAGGGAGGGAATTTGGACCCAAAGAGACCCAGTACTTC. Translation: CASSLGREFGPKETQYF. The chain joins TRBV11-3 to TRBJ2-5; possibly TRBD2 for D (6 bases). From germline, CDR1 is SGHNT and CDR2 YENEEA. The CDR3 covers 17 residues. Deletions cut 1 base from V and 3 bases from J, with 18 bases between.

J is TRBJ1-5 and V is TRBV18; D remains unclear. CDR1 KGHSH and CDR2 LQKENI come from the germline V gene. Trimming left V 0 bases short and J 5 bases short, with 2 bases between. The CDR3 extends over 12 amino acids. In DNA, the CDR3 is TGTGCCAGCTCACCACCCGATCAGCCCCAGCATTTT. Its translation: CASSPPDQPQHF.

The CDR3 region is CASSQDPTGGQPQHF. CDR3 DNA sequence: TGCGCCAGCAGCCAAGATCCCACAGGGGGACAGCCCCAGCATTTT. The rearrangement uses TRBV4-3 and TRBJ1-5, with 8 bases fitting TRBD1. CDR1 and CDR2 from the germline V gene are LGHNA and YSLEER. The CDR3 is made up of 15 amino acids. Trimming removed 0 bases from V and 7 bases from J; junction bases left unmatched: 5.

The rearrangement uses TRBV7-9 and TRBJ2-3, with 7 bases matching TRBD1. The V and J ends lost 6 bases and 0 bases, in that order; junction bases with no gene match: 6. CDR3 size: 15 residues. Germline V gene data show CDR1 as SEHNR and CDR2 as FQNEAQ (reference sequence). The CDR3 nucleotides are TGTGCCAGCAGGGTGGGACAGTTTAGCACAGATACGCAGTATTTT. This sequence encodes CASRVGQFSTDTQYF.

The chain employs TRBV7-9 and TRBJ1-1; D perhaps matches TRBD1 (5 bases). The CDR3 totals 15 residues. The V and J ends lost 11 bases and 5 bases respectively, with 24 bases between them. Germline V CDR1 and CDR2: SEHNR, FQNEAQ (reference sequence). The CDR3 region has the DNA TGTGCCGTACCAATCGGACGGTTAGGGGAAACTGAAGCTTTCTTT. Translation: CAVPIGRLGETEAFF.

The genes are TRBV9 and TRBJ1-5; 9 bases align to TRBD1. The CDR3 is made up of 18 amino acids. CDR1 is SGDLS and CDR2 is YYNGEE in the germline V gene. After removal of 3 bases from V and 6 bases from J, the junction contained 16 bases not matched to a gene. CDR3 sequence: CASSALALQGAPAQPQHF. The CDR3 DNA sequence: TGTGCCAGCAGCGCCCTAGCTCTACAGGGGGCGCCCGCTCAGCCCCAGCATTTT.

The CDR3 coding sequence is TGTGCCAGCAGCACCGGACAGCACACTGAAGCTTTCTTT. Its translation is CASSTGQHTEAFF. The chain employs TRBV5-4 and TRBJ1-1; TRBD1 might be the D (6 bases). The V and J ends lost 4 bases and 3 bases respectively, with 10 bases between them. Germline V CDR1 and CDR2: SGHNT, YYREEE (reference sequence). This CDR3 has 13 residues.

This chain joins TRBV4-1 and TRBJ1-1; D remains unclear. Germline-derived CDR1 and CDR2 are MGHRA and YSYEKL. Trimming cost V 1 base and J 5 bases, with 8 bases left between them. CDR3 length equals 13 residues. CDR3 in amino acids: CASSQGTVTEAFF. The CDR3 region has the DNA TGCGCCAGCAGCCAAGGAACAGTTACTGAAGCTTTCTTT.

V gene TRBV9 combines with J gene TRBJ1-5; D not certain. V gave up 0 bases and J gave up 0 bases, with 10 bases separating them. CDR3 length: 16 amino acids. Germline V gene lookup returns CDR1 SGDLS and CDR2 YYNGEE. CDR3 amino acids: CASSVGSGDSNQPQHF. CDR3 nucleotides: TGTGCCAGCAGCGTAGGAAGCGGTGATAGCAATCAGCCCCAGCATTTT.

V is TRBV27 and J is TRBJ2-5; D is perhaps TRBD2 (6 bases). The germline V gene has CDR1 MNHEY and CDR2 SMNVEV (reference sequence). Trimming pared 4 bases from V and 2 bases from J, leaving 14 bases between. CDR3 length: 15 amino acids. The CDR3 spells CASSWRGGSQETQYF. The CDR3 DNA is TGTGCCAGCAGTTGGAGGGGCGGATCGCAAGAGACCCAGTACTTC.

The V call is TRBV11-3, the J call TRBJ2-3, with TRBD2 matching 9 bases. Losses at the gene ends were 9 bases for V and 8 bases for J; bases not matched to a gene: 6. Germline lookup yields CDR1 SGHNT and CDR2 YENEEA. The CDR3 runs 12 residues. The CDR3 DNA reads as TGTGCCAGTAGCGGGAGTTCCGGTACGCAGTATTTT. Encoded protein: CASSGSSGTQYF.

This sequence joins TRBV5-1 and TRBJ2-1; D is perhaps TRBD2 (5 bases). Trimming took 4 bases from V and 5 from J, leaving 13 bases between them. Germline V gene sequence: CDR1 SGHRS, CDR2 YFSETQ. The CDR3 totals 14 residues. The CDR3 region is CASSIEGYNNEQFF. CDR3 DNA sequence: TGCGCCAGCAGCATAGAGGGATATAACAATGAGCAGTTCTTC. Based on the CDR3 plus reference TRBV5-1 and TRBJ2-1, the full variable domain is KAGVTQTPRYLIKTRGQQVTLSCSPISGHRSVSWYQQTPGQGLQFLFEYFSETQRNKGNFPGRFSGRQFSNSRSEMNVSTLELGDSALYLCASSIEGYNNEQFFGPGTRLTVL.

This chain connects TRBV28 to TRBJ2-7; D may be TRBD1 (6 bases). This CDR3 has 11 residues. Trimming pared 6 bases from V and 4 bases from J, leaving 7 bases between. The germline gives CDR1 MDHEN, CDR2 SYDVKM. DNA for the CDR3: TGTGCCAGCAGAGGGGGATACGAGCAGTACTTC. It encodes CASRGGYEQYF.

The chain couples TRBV19 to TRBJ1-4, with TRBD1 as a possible D gene (6 bases). The CDR3 loop spans 17 amino acids. The germline V gene has CDR1 LNHDA and CDR2 SQIVND (reference sequence). The V gene lost 6 bases and the J gene lost 0 bases, with 17 bases spanning the gap. The CDR3 DNA sequence: TGTGCCAGTAGCCAACAGGGAAGCTGGGCAACTAATGAAAAACTGTTTTTT. Translation gives CASSQQGSWATNEKLFF.

The chain recombines TRBV7-9 with TRBJ2-7; perhaps TRBD1 as D (6 bases). This CDR3 contains 12 residues. Looked up from germline, CDR1 is SEHNR and CDR2 is FQNEAQ (reference sequence). V lost 4 bases and J 2 bases, leaving 6 bases between the germline ends. CDR3 sequence: CASSSGAYEQYF. CDR3 sequence (DNA): TGTGCCAGCAGCTCAGGGGCCTACGAGCAGTACTTC.

J is TRBJ2-5 and V is TRBV7-2; D might be TRBD2 (5 bases). Germline values: CDR1 SGHTA, CDR2 FQGNSA. V gave up 2 bases and J gave up 11 bases, with 12 bases separating them. The CDR3 is made up of 12 amino acids. CDR3 bases: TGTGCCAGCAGCTTACTAACCGGGGAGCAGTACTTC. Amino acid sequence: CASSLLTGEQYF.

CDR3 sequence reads: CASSELTPGQGSYEQYF. CDR3 bases: TGTGCCAGCAGCGAACTGACCCCGGGACAGGGTTCCTACGAGCAGTACTTC. V and J are TRBV2 and TRBJ2-5; 9 bases map to TRBD1. The J call may be wrong; the DNA end is better matched by TRBJ2-7. This CDR3 has 17 residues. Germline V CDR1 and CDR2: SNHLY, FYNNEI.

The chain joins TRBV5-1 to TRBJ2-7; TRBD1 matches 9 bases. V trimming: 5 bases; J trimming: 5 bases; junction bases outside the gene matches: 5. Germline assignment: CDR1 SGHRS and CDR2 YFSETQ. The CDR3 is made up of 13 amino acids. The CDR3 DNA is TGCGCCAGCAGTAGGAGACAGGGGGACGAGCAGTACTTC. As protein: CASSRRQGDEQYF. The variable domain in full, with the rest retrieved from reference TRBV5-1 and TRBJ2-7, is KAGVTQTPRYLIKTRGQQVTLSCSPISGHRSVSWYQQTPGQGLQFLFEYFSETQRNKGNFPGRFSGRQFSNSRSEMNVSTLELGDSALYLCASSRRQGDEQYFGPGTRLTVT.

The genes are TRBV18 and TRBJ2-3, with TRBD2 matching 9 bases. The CDR3 is made up of 15 amino acids. From germline, CDR1 is KGHSH and CDR2 LQKENI. Trimming removed 1 base from V and 4 bases from J; junction bases left unmatched: 3. CDR3 in amino acids: CASSPRSGSPDTQYF. The CDR3 DNA sequence: TGTGCCAGCTCACCACGTAGCGGGAGTCCAGATACGCAGTATTTT.

J is TRBJ2-1 and V is TRBV7-6; D is unclear. The CDR3 is 17 residues long. Germline V gene data show CDR1 as SGHVS and CDR2 as FNYEAQ. V gave up 1 base and J gave up 3 bases, with 16 bases separating them. Here the CDR3 DNA reads TGTGCCAGCAGCTTAGTATCGATTGGAGCCTTCTACAATGAGCAGTTCTTC. This sequence encodes CASSLVSIGAFYNEQFF.

V and J are TRBV13 and TRBJ2-5; 8 nucleotides line up with TRBD2. Germline V CDR1 and CDR2: PRHDT, FYEKMQ (reference sequence). CDR3 length: 14 amino acids. V gave up 1 base and J gave up 2 bases; unmatched junction bases: 0. This CDR3 reads CASSLAGGQETQYF. CDR3 in DNA: TGTGCCAGCAGCTTAGCGGGGGGGCAAGAGACCCAGTACTTC.

The chain uses TRBV11-2 and TRBJ1-5, with TRBD1 as a possible D gene (6 bases). The CDR3 is made up of 14 amino acids. Germline V gives CDR1 SGHAT, CDR2 FQNNGV. The V end was cut by 5 bases, the J end by 6 bases, with 14 bases between. In nucleotides, the CDR3 is TGTGCCAGCAGCCCCACAGGGTTAGGTCAGCCCCAGCATTTT. This translates into CASSPTGLGQPQHF.